This T cell receptor (beta chain) was retrieved from a study of blood T cell repertoires in COVID-19. Study-wide background: Donors in the United States, Italy and Spain gave samples during acute or convalescent COVID-19. Sources were T cells, B-cell-depleted T cells, or PBMCs; the material itself was cDNA or gDNA.

Clones were sequenced by immunoSEQ multiplex PCR, and TCRdb holds only the in-frame ones, with some missing. The sample has roughly 38,000 clones, about 87% seen once; the top ten hold 7% to 9%. Germline V gives CDR1 SGDLS, CDR2 YYNGEE. The CDR3 spans 18 residues. V lost 0 bases to trimming and J lost 6 bases; unmatched junction nucleotides: 15. This rearrangement joins TRBV9 to TRBJ2-3, with 8 bases matching TRBD1. This clonotype originated in a woman between 65 and 79 years old with acute or convalescent COVID-19. Material for sequencing was peripheral blood. CDR3 coding DNA: TGTGCCAGCAGCGTAGGCCCCAGGGGGCGTTCGGTACAGGATACGCAGTATTTT. Protein: CASSVGPRGRSVQDTQYF.